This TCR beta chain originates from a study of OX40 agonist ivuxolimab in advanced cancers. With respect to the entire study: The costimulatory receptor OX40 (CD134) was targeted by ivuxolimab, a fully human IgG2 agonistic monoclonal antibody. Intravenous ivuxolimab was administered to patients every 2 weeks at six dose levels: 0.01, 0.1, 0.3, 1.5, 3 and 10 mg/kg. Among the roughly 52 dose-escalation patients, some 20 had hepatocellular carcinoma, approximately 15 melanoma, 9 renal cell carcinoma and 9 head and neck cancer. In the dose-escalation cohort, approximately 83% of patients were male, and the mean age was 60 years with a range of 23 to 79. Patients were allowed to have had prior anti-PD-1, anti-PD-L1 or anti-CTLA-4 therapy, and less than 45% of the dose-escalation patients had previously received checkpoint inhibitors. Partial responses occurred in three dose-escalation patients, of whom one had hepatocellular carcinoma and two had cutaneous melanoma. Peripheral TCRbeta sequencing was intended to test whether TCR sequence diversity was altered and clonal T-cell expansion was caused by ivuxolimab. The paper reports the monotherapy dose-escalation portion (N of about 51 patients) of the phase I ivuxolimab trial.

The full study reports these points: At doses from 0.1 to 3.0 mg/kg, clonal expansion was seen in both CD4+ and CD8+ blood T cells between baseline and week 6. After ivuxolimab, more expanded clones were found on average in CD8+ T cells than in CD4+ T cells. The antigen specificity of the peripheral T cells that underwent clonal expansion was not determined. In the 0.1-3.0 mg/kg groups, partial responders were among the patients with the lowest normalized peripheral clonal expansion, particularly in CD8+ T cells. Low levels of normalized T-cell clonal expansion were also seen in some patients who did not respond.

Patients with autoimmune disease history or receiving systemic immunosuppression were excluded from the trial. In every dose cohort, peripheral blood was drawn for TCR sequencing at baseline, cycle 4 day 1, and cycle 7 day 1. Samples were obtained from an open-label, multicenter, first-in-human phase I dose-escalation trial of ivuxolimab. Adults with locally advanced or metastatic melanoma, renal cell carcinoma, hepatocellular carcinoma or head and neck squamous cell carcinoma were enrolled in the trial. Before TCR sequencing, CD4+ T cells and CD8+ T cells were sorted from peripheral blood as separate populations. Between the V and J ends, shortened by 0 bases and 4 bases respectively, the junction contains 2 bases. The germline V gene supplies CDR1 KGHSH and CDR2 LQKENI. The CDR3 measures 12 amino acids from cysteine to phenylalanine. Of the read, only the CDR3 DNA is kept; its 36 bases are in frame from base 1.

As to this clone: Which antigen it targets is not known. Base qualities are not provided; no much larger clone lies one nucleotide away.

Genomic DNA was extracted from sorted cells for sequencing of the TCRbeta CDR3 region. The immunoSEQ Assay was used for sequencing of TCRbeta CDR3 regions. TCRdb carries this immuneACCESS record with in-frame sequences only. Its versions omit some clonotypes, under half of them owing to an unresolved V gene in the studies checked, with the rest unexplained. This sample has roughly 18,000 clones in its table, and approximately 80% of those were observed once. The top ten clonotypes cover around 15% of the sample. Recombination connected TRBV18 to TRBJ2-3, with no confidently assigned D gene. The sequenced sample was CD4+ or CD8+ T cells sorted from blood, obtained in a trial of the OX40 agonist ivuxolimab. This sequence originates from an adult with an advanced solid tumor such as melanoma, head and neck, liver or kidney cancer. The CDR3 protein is CASSPPADTQYF. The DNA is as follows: TGTGCCAGCTCACCACCCGCAGATACGCAGTATTTT.